Reported below is one T cell receptor (beta chain). Its antigen is not known. ViraFEST assay sequencing came after antigen-specific CD4+ T cells were expanded with viral peptide pools. CD4+ T cell isolation took place after 10 days of culture. A PCR test confirmed that the person had SARS-CoV-2 infection between March and December 2020. The entry originates in a study of vaccination effects on CD4 cells after COVID-19. Study results and limitations: Few convalescent patients and no early post-infection timepoints were included in the study. Marked clonal contraction of both clone types appeared late after vaccination.

The method was immunoSEQ multiplex PCR; TCRdb's version includes in-frame clones alone and lacks a portion of them. Among roughly 25,000 clones, 70% to 80% were seen once, and the ten largest hold 15% to 20%. The material was CD4+ T cells from PBMCs cultured with HCoV-NL63 spike peptides, obtained before COVID-19 vaccination. This sequence originates from a human donor who had a prior SARS-CoV-2 infection.

CDR3 sequence reads: CASSLSQIYGYTF. CDR3 DNA sequence: TGTGCCAGCAGCTTAAGTCAGATCTATGGCTACACCTTC. The rearrangement uses TRBV11-2 and TRBJ1-2, with D unresolved. From germline, CDR1 is SGHAT and CDR2 FQNNGV. The CDR3 runs to 13 residues. Trimming removed 2 bases from V and 4 bases from J, with 8 bases in between.